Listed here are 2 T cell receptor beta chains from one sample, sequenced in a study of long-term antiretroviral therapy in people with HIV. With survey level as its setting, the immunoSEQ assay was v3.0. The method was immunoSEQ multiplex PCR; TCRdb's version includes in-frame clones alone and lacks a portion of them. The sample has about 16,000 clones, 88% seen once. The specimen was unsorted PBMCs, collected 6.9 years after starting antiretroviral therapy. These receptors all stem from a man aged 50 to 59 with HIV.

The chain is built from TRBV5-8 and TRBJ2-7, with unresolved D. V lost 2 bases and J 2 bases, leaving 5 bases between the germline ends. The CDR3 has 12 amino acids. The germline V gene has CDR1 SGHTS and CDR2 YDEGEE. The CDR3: CASSFRTYEQYF. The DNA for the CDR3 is TGTGCCAGCAGCTTCCGGACCTACGAGCAGTACTTC.

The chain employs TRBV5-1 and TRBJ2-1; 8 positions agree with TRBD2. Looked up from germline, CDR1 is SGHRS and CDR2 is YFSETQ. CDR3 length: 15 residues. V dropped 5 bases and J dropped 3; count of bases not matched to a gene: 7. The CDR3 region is CASSKSSGSYNEQFF. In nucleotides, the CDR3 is TGCGCCAGCAGTAAGTCCAGCGGGAGCTACAATGAGCAGTTCTTC. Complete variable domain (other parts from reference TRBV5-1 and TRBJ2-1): KAGVTQTPRYLIKTRGQQVTLSCSPISGHRSVSWYQQTPGQGLQFLFEYFSETQRNKGNFPGRFSGRQFSNSRSEMNVSTLELGDSALYLCASSKSSGSYNEQFFGPGTRLTVL.